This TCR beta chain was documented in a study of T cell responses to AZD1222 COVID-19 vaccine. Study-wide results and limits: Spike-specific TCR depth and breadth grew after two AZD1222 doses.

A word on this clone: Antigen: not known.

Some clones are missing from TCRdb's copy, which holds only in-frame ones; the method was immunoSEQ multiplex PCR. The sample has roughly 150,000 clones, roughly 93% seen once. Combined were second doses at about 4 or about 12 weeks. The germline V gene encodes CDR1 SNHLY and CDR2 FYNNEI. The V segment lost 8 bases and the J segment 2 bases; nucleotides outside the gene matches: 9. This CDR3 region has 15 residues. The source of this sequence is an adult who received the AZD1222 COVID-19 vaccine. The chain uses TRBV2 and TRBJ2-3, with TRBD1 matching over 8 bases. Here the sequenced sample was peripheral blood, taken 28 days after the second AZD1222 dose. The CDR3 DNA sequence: TGTGCCAGCTTCGATTACAGGGGGAACACAGATACGCAGTATTTT. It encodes CASFDYRGNTDTQYF.